The 9 T cell receptor beta chains below come from one sample, sequenced in a study of blood T cell repertoires in COVID-19. Only in-frame clones appear in the TCRdb table, and some are missing; sequencing was by immunoSEQ multiplex PCR. This sample has under 300,000 clones, with less than 90% found just once. Material: peripheral blood. The receptors shown here come from a man between 60 and 70 years old with acute or convalescent COVID-19.

The sample holds one count of this clone. The gene calls are TRBV7-3 and TRBJ2-7; 7 bases match TRBD2. Unmatched junction bases numbered 13, after V lost 5 bases and J lost 6 bases. This CDR3 region has 15 residues. Germline assignment: CDR1 SGHTA and CDR2 FQGTGA. Here the CDR3 DNA reads TGTGCCAGCAGCCCCCGAGCTAGCGGATTGGGCGAGCAGTACTTC. It encodes CASSPRASGLGEQYF.

The rearrangement links TRBV14 to TRBJ1-1; a weak D match, TRBD1 (6 bases). Trimming removed 4 bases from V and 1 base from J, with 10 bases in between. The CDR3 covers 14 residues. Germline lookup yields CDR1 SGHDN and CDR2 FVKESK. CDR3 nucleotides: TGTGCCAGCAGCCTATTGACAGGGAACACTGAAGCTTTCTTT. Translating gives CASSLLTGNTEAFF.

The chain uses TRBV5-4 and TRBJ2-1; 11 bases agree with TRBD2. The trim removed 0 bases at V and 4 bases at J, leaving 3 bases unmatched. The V gene's germline CDR1 is SGHNT and CDR2 YYREEE (reference sequence). The CDR3 runs 16 residues. As DNA, the CDR3 is TGTGCCAGCAGCTTGGAGCTAGCGGGAGGTTACAATGAGCAGTTCTTC. This translates into CASSLELAGGYNEQFF.

V is TRBV28 and J is TRBJ1-3; D is perhaps TRBD1 (6 bases). Germline lookup yields CDR1 MDHEN and CDR2 SYDVKM. Trimming left V 6 bases short and J 4 bases short, with 16 bases between. This CDR3 has 15 residues. CDR3 sequence reads: CASRVGGGEGNTIYF. The CDR3 region has the DNA TGTGCCAGCAGGGTAGGCGGGGGCGAAGGAAACACCATATATTTT. Drawing the rest from reference TRBV28 and TRBJ1-3, the complete variable domain is DVKVTQSSRYLVKRTGEKVFLECVQDMDHENMFWYRQDPGLGLRLIYFSYDVKMKEKGDIPEGYSVSREKKERFSLILESASTNQTSMYLCASRVGGGEGNTIYFGEGSWLTVV.

The chain is built from TRBV29-1 and TRBJ2-1, with 7 bases aligning to TRBD2. The CDR3 contains 15 residues. Germline CDR1 reads SQVTM; CDR2 reads ANQGSEA. V was pared by 3 bases and J by 5 bases, with 10 bases of the junction left unmatched. The CDR3 nucleotides read TGCAGCGTTGACAGCGGCCTAGCGGACCACAATGAGCAGTTCTTC. Amino acid sequence: CSVDSGLADHNEQFF.

This clone occurred once. The V call is TRBV28, the J call TRBJ1-5, with D maybe TRBD1 (5 bases). This CDR3 region has 17 residues. Germline V gives CDR1 MDHEN, CDR2 SYDVKM. V was cut by 6 bases and J by 2 bases, with 20 bases left in between. For the CDR3, the DNA is TGTGCCAGCAGGATACAGGCAGGAAGTATGGGCAATCAGCCCCAGCATTTT. Protein sequence: CASRIQAGSMGNQPQHF.

The V and J genes are TRBV30 and TRBJ2-1; tentative D call: TRBD2 (6 bases). Germline loops: CDR1 GTSNPN, CDR2 SVGIG (reference sequence). The V gene lost 4 bases and the J gene lost 5 bases, with 9 bases spanning the gap. There are 12 residues in the CDR3. The CDR3 loop reads CAWNGRNNEQFF. The CDR3 DNA sequence: TGTGCCTGGAACGGGAGAAACAATGAGCAGTTCTTC. The full variable domain, in which reference TRBV30 and TRBJ2-1 provide the parts outside the CDR3, is SQTIHQWPATLVQPVGSPLSLECTVEGTSNPNLYWYRQAAGRGLQLLFYSVGIGQISSEVPQNLSASRPQDRQFILSSKKLLLSDSGFYLCAWNGRNNEQFFGPGTRLTVL.

V gene TRBV19 combines with J gene TRBJ1-2; perhaps TRBD1 as D (6 bases). Per germline, CDR1 LNHDA and CDR2 SQIVND (reference sequence). V was clipped by 6 bases and J by 4 bases, with 18 bases between them. The CDR3 sequence is 15 residues long. CDR3 sequence reads: CASSKWTSRGYGYTF. The CDR3 DNA is TGTGCCAGTAGCAAATGGACCTCCAGGGGCTATGGCTACACCTTC.

CDR3 bases: TGTGCCAGCAGTTACTCGAAAACTAGCGGAGACTACGAGCAGTACTTC. It is translated as CASSYSKTSGDYEQYF. The chain carries TRBV6-2 or TRBV6-3 and TRBJ2-7; 8 nucleotides line up with TRBD2. Germline-derived CDR1 and CDR2 are MNHEY and SVGEGT. The CDR3 length is 16 residues. With V trimmed by 0 bases and J by 3 bases, 7 bases remained unmatched.